The next 7 T cell receptor beta chains were all read from a single sample in a study of OX40 agonist ivuxolimab in advanced cancers. Profiled with immunoSEQ multiplex PCR; TCRdb holds only in-frame clones, not every one. The sample lists about 96,000 clones, 80% to 95% seen once, with about 1.5% in the top ten. Material: CD4+ or CD8+ T cells sorted from blood, obtained in a trial of the OX40 agonist ivuxolimab. These receptors were collected from an adult with an advanced solid tumor such as melanoma, head and neck, liver or kidney cancer.

The chain carries TRBV12-5 and TRBJ1-2; D is possibly TRBD1 (6 bases). V was trimmed by 1 base and J by 6 bases, leaving 12 bases between them. The CDR3 sequence is 14 residues long. Germline loops: CDR1 LGHNT, CDR2 FRNRAP. The CDR3 protein is CASGLGSGADGYTF. CDR3 sequence (DNA): TGTGCTAGTGGTTTGGGCTCAGGGGCGGATGGCTACACCTTC.

In DNA, the CDR3 is TGTGCCAGCAGACCGACTTCGAGGGGGAACACTGAAGCTTTCTTT. It codes for CASRPTSRGNTEAFF. The chain employs TRBV6-1 and TRBJ1-1, with D perhaps TRBD1 (5 bases). The CDR3 runs to 15 residues. Trimming left V 6 bases short and J 1 base short, with 15 bases between. The germline gives CDR1 MNHNS, CDR2 SASEGT.

This clone was recorded only once. This chain uses TRBV27 with TRBJ2-1; no firm D call. In germline, CDR1 is MNHEY, CDR2 SMNVEV (reference sequence). The CDR3 runs 13 residues. With 6 bases removed from V and 15 bases from J, the gap between germline ends came to 21 bases. Written as DNA, the CDR3 is TGTGCCAGCAGGGAAGTAGGGCGAGAGCCCCTGTTCTTC. Its protein product is CASREVGREPLFF.

The V and J genes are TRBV5-5 and TRBJ2-1; 9 positions match TRBD1. There are 15 residues in the CDR3. J was trimmed by 5 bases and V by 0 bases; bases with no gene match: 3. Germline V lookup: CDR1 SGHKS, CDR2 YYEKEE (reference sequence). CDR3 loop: CASSLGGTGHNEQFF. CDR3 DNA: TGTGCCAGCAGCTTGGGAGGGACAGGGCACAATGAGCAGTTCTTC. Full variable domain (remainder filled in from reference TRBV5-5 and TRBJ2-1): DAGVTQSPTHLIKTRGQQVTLRCSPISGHKSVSWYQQVLGQGPQFIFQYYEKEERGRGNFPDRFSARQFPNYSSELNVNALLLGDSALYLCASSLGGTGHNEQFFGPGTRLTVL.

The V gene is TRBV21-1, the J gene TRBJ2-7. TRBV21-1 is a pseudogene. This CDR3 region has 11 residues. Written as DNA, the CDR3 is TGTGCCAGCAGCAAAGCAAACGAGCAGTACTTC. It is translated as CASSKANEQYF.

This chain joins TRBV7-2 and TRBJ1-1; D possibly corresponds to TRBD1 (5 bases). CDR3 length: 14 amino acids. Deletions cut 5 bases from V and 3 bases from J, with 13 bases between. Germline lookup yields CDR1 SGHTA and CDR2 FQGNSA. CDR3 loop: CASSPGTAYTEAFF. The CDR3 DNA reads as TGTGCCAGCAGCCCCGGGACGGCGTACACTGAAGCTTTCTTT.

The rearrangement links TRBV6-5 to TRBJ1-1; no definite D call. Per the germline V gene, CDR1 is MNHEY and CDR2 is SVGAGI. With 2 bases removed from V and 1 base from J, the gap between germline ends came to 5 bases. The CDR3 length is 13 residues. CDR3: CASSYIKNTEAFF. As DNA, the CDR3 is TGTGCCAGCAGTTACATAAAGAACACTGAAGCTTTCTTT.